The sequence of this T cell receptor (beta chain) was determined in a study of blood T cell repertoires in COVID-19. Study as a whole: Samples representing acute and convalescent COVID-19 were sourced from the United States, Italy and Spain. PBMCs, B-cell-depleted T cells, or T cells were the source of the cDNA or gDNA that made up the material.

Per the study methods: How many nucleated cells were present was estimated from reference gene primer amplification. Some clones are missing from TCRdb's copy, which holds only in-frame ones; the method was immunoSEQ multiplex PCR. Clone size and the V and J calls come from that table; the DNA yielded D and trimming. The sample records almost 70,000 clones, more than 70% being singletons. Trimming took 5 bases from V and 4 from J, leaving 11 bases between them. The CDR3 sequence is 13 residues long. In germline, CDR1 is MGHDK, CDR2 SYGVNS. This clonotype was sampled from a human donor in a cohort sampled during active COVID-19. This chain joins TRBV25-1 and TRBJ1-2; D is unclear. Sequenced material: peripheral blood. The CDR3 DNA sequence: TGTGCCAGCAGTTTCGGTAGAGGCTATGGCTACACCTTC. This gives the protein CASSFGRGYGYTF.